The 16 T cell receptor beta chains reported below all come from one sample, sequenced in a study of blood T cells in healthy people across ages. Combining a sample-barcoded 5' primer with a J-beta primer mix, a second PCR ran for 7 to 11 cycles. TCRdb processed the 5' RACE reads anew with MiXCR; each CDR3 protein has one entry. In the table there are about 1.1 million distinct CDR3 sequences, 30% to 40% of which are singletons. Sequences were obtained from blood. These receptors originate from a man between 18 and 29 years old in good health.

CDR3 in DNA: TGTGCCAGCAGCCAAGATAAGAGAACAGGGGGTTCCTACGAGCAGTACTTC. This translates into CASSQDKRTGGSYEQYF. This rearrangement joins TRBV3-1 to TRBJ2-7, with 8 bases that match TRBD1. This CDR3 region has 17 residues. The germline V gene has CDR1 LGHDT and CDR2 YNNKEL (reference sequence). Trimming took 0 bases from V and 1 from J; bases not matched to a gene: 8.

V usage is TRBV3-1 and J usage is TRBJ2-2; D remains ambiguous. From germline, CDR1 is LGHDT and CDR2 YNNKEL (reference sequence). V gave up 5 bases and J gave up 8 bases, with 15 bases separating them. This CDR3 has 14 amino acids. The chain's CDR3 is CASSAPSVVGELFF. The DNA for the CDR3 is TGTGCCAGCAGCGCGCCGTCGGTGGTTGGGGAGCTGTTTTTT. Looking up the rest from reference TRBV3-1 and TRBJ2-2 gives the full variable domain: DTAVSQTPKYLVTQMGNDKSIKCEQNLGHDTMYWYKQDSKKFLKIMFSYNNKELIINETVPNRFSPKSPDKAHLNLHINSLELGDSAVYFCASSAPSVVGELFFGEGSRLTVL.

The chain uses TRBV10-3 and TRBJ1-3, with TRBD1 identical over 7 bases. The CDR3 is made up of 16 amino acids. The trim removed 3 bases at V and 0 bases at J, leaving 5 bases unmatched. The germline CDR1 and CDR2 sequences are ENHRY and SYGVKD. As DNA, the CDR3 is TGTGCCATCAGTGAATCCGGGACAGTCTCTGGAAACACCATATATTTT. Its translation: CAISESGTVSGNTIYF.

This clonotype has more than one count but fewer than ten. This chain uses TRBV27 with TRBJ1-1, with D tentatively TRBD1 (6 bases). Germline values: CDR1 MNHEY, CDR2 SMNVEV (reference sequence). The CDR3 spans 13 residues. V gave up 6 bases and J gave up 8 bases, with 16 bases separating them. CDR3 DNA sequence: TGTGCCAGCAGAATTCCGGACAGCTCGGAAGCTTTCTTT. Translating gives CASRIPDSSEAFF.

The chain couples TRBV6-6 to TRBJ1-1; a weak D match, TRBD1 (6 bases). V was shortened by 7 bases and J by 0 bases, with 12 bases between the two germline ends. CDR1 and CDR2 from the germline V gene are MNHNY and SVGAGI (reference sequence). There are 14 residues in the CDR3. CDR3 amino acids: CASTQGPMNTEAFF. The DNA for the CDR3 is TGTGCCAGCACCCAGGGGCCTATGAACACTGAAGCTTTCTTT.

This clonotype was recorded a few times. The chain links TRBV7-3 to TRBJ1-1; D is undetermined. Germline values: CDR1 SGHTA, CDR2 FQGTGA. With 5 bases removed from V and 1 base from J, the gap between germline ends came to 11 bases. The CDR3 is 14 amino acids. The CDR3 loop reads CASSRVAGNTEAFF. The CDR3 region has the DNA TGTGCCAGCAGCCGAGTGGCGGGGAACACTGAAGCTTTCTTT. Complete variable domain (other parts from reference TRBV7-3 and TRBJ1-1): GAGVSQTPSNKVTEKGKYVELRCDPISGHTALYWYRQSLGQGPEFLIYFQGTGAADDSGLPNDRFFAVRPEGSVSTLKIQRTERGDSAVYLCASSRVAGNTEAFFGQGTRLTVV.

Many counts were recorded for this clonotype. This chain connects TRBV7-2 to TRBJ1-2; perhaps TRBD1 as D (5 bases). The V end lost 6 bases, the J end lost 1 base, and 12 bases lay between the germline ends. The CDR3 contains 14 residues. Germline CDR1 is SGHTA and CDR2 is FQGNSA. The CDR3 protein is CASSRSGDNYGYTF. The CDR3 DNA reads TGTGCCAGCAGTCGGTCGGGGGATAACTATGGCTACACCTTC. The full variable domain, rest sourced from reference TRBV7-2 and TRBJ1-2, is GAGVSQSPSNKVTEKGKDVELRCDPISGHTALYWYRQSLGQGLEFLIYFQGNSAPDKSGLPSDRFSAERTGGSVSTLTIQRTQQEDSAVYLCASSRSGDNYGYTFGSGTRLTVV.

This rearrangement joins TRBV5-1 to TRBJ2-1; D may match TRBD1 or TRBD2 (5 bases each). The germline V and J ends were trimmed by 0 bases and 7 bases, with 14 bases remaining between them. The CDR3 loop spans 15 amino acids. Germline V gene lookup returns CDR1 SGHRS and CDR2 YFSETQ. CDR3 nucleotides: TGCGCCAGCAGCTTGGAGGGGCGTACTAGTAATGAGCAGTTCTTC. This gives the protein CASSLEGRTSNEQFF.

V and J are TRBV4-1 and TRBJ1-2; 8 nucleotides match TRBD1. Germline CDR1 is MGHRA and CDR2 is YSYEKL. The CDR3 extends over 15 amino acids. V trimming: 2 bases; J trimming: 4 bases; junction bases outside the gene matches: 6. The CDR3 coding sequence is TGCGCCAGCAGCCAACCGACAGGGGTTCCCTATGGCTACACCTTC. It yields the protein CASSQPTGVPYGYTF.

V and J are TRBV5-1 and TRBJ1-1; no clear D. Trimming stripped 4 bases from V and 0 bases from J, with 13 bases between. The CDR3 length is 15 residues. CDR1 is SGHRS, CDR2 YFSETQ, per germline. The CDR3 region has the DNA TGCGCCAGCAGCCCCGTGAGCCCCATGAACACTGAAGCTTTCTTT. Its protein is CASSPVSPMNTEAFF.

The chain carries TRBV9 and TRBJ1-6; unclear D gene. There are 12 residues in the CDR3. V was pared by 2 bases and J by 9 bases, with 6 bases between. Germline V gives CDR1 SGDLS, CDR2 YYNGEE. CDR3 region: CASSVVGSPLHF. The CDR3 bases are TGTGCCAGCAGCGTGGTGGGTTCACCCCTCCACTTT.

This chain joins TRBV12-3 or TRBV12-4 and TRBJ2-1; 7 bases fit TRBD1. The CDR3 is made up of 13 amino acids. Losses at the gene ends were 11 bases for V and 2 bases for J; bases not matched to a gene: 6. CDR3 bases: TGTGCCTGGGCAGGGGGTACCTACAATGAGCAGTTCTTC. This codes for CAWAGGTYNEQFF.

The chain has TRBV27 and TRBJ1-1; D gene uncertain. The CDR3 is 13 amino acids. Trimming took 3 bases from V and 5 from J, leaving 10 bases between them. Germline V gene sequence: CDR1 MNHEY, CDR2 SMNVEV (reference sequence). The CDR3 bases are TGTGCCAGCAGTTTGAAGGGTAGGACTGAAGCTTTCTTT. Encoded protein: CASSLKGRTEAFF.

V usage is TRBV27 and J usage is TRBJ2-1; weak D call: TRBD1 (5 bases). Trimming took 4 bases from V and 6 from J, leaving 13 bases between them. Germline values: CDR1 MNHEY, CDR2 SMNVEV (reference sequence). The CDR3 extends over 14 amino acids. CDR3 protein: CASSSRQSSNEQFF. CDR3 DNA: TGTGCCAGCAGTTCTAGACAGTCTAGCAATGAGCAGTTCTTC.

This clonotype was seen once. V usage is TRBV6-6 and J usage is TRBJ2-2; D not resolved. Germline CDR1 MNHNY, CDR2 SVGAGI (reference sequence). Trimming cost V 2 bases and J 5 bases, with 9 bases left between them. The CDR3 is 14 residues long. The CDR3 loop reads CASSYVSGTGELFF. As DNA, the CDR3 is TGTGCCAGCAGTTACGTCTCTGGTACCGGGGAGCTGTTTTTT.

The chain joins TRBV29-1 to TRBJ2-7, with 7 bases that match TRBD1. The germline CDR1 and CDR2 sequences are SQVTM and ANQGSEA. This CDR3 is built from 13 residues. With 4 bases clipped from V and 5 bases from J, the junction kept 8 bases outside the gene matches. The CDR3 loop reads CSVVGGVRNEQYF. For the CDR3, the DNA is TGCAGCGTTGTAGGGGGCGTAAGGAACGAGCAGTACTTC.